One sample yielded the 8 T cell receptor beta chains listed below, sequenced in a study of T cell clonotyping in hematopoietic cell transplantation. Time point defined: recipient sample about 28 days before transplant, after cytoreduction. Sequencing used immunoSEQ multiplex PCR; TCRdb keeps in-frame clones, though not all of them. Seen here are tens of thousands of clones, 85% to 95% observed once, and the top ten hold about 1.5%. The material was peripheral blood mononuclear cells, obtained before stem cell transplant. The source of these receptors is a man aged 40-49 years with chronic myeloid leukemia. Some clones in this sample may be carry-over from other donors' samples.

The chain couples TRBV5-1 to TRBJ2-1, with 12 bases matching TRBD2. The V and J ends lost 2 bases and 10 bases, in that order; junction bases with no gene match: 7. CDR3 size: 15 residues. Germline loops: CDR1 SGHRS, CDR2 YFSETQ. The CDR3 DNA is TGCGCCAGCAGCTTTACTAGCGGGGGGCCCGACGAGCAGTTCTTC. Translated, it gives CASSFTSGGPDEQFF.

This clone was detected once. The genes are TRBV5-4 and TRBJ1-1; D not resolved. This CDR3 comprises 12 residues. Germline V gene lookup returns CDR1 SGHNT and CDR2 YYREEE (reference sequence). Trimming stripped 0 bases from V and 0 bases from J, with 0 bases between. CDR3 loop: CASSLVNTEAFF. The CDR3 coding sequence is TGTGCCAGCAGCTTGGTGAACACTGAAGCTTTCTTT.

The CDR3 coding sequence is TGTGCCAGCAGCTACGGGACAGGGTGGAATGAGCAGTTCTTC. As protein: CASSYGTGWNEQFF. The chain employs TRBV11-3 and TRBJ2-1; 9 positions agree with TRBD1. V was pared by 4 bases and J by 7 bases, with 5 bases of the junction left unmatched. CDR3 length equals 14 residues. Germline CDR1 and CDR2: SGHNT and YENEEA.

The CDR3 bases are TGTGCCAGCAGAGATACAGGGGGCTTGGTTTACGAGCAGTACTTC. This encodes CASRDTGGLVYEQYF. V gene TRBV28 combines with J gene TRBJ2-7; 9 bases align to TRBD1. The CDR3 spans 15 residues. Germline CDR1 reads MDHEN; CDR2 reads SYDVKM. Trimming took 6 bases from V and 4 from J; bases not matched to a gene: 10.

The chain uses TRBV11-3 and TRBJ2-2; D is uncertain. V was shortened by 2 bases and J by 7 bases, with 14 bases between the two germline ends. The CDR3 extends over 15 amino acids. Germline CDR1 SGHNT, CDR2 YENEEA. The DNA of the CDR3 is TGTGCCAGCAGCTTAAATGGGTTAAGGGTCGGGGAGCTGTTTTTT. Translating gives CASSLNGLRVGELFF.

This clone was detected once. V usage is TRBV28 and J usage is TRBJ2-7; maybe TRBD2 (6 bases). Trimming cost V 3 bases and J 0 bases, with 15 bases left between them. Looked up from germline, CDR1 is MDHEN and CDR2 is SYDVKM. CDR3 length: 16 amino acids. The DNA of the CDR3 is TGTGCCAGCAGTTTGACATCTCTCGGGAGCTCCTACGAGCAGTACTTC. Translation gives CASSLTSLGSSYEQYF. Full variable domain (outside the CDR3, taken from reference TRBV28 and TRBJ2-7): DVKVTQSSRYLVKRTGEKVFLECVQDMDHENMFWYRQDPGLGLRLIYFSYDVKMKEKGDIPEGYSVSREKKERFSLILESASTNQTSMYLCASSLTSLGSSYEQYFGPGTRLTVT.

This sequence joins TRBV28 and TRBJ1-5, with 7 bases fitting TRBD1. Germline V lookup: CDR1 MDHEN, CDR2 SYDVKM. The CDR3 sequence is 15 residues long. Trimming at V came to 6 bases and at J to 0 bases, leaving 5 bases not matched to a gene. The CDR3 DNA reads as TGTGCCAGCAGCCCAAACAGGGGTAGCAATCAGCCCCAGCATTTT. Residues: CASSPNRGSNQPQHF.

The J gene is TRBJ1-2, the V gene TRBV9; D gene unclear. The V gene lost 4 bases and the J gene lost 1 base, with 14 bases spanning the gap. The germline gives CDR1 SGDLS, CDR2 YYNGEE. This CDR3 has 15 amino acids. The CDR3 is CASSSLLDGNYGYTF. The CDR3 nucleotides read TGTGCCAGCAGCTCCCTTTTGGACGGTAACTATGGCTACACCTTC.